A selection of T cell receptor beta chains follows, all from one sample in a study of PD-L1 blockade in urothelial cancer. Using immunoSEQ multiplex PCR, the repertoire was profiled, and TCRdb retains in-frame clones only, with some absent. This table has 40,000 to 50,000 clones, around 85% appearing once. The sequenced sample was PBMCs, obtained around atezolizumab (anti-PD-L1) treatment. These receptors were obtained from a man between 60 and 75 years old with urothelial cancer. CDR3s include the opening cysteine and the closing phenylalanine or tryptophan. The D gene is left open where the match is weak. Clone size is given for some rows only: seen once, a few or many times, or a class if the clone is expanded.

TRBJ2-5 | TRBV11-2 | . | . | 15 | TGTGCCAGCAGCTCCGCCACGGGCGGGCAAGAGACCCAGTACTTC | CASSSATGGQETQYF
TRBJ1-6 | TRBV5-1 | TRBD1 | . | 18 | TGCGCCAGCAGCTCCAACCCTCACCCGAGACAGGGTAATTCACCCCTCCACTTT | CASSSNPHPRQGNSPLHF
TRBJ2-1 | TRBV30 | . | . | 14 | TGTGCCTTAGAGGGGGGGCGCTCCTACAATGAGCAGTTCTTC | CALEGGRSYNEQFF
TRBJ1-5 | TRBV9 | TRBD1 | . | 15 | TGTGCCAGCAGCCTCACAGGGGCGGGGAATCAGCCCCAGCATTTT | CASSLTGAGNQPQHF
TRBJ1-4 | TRBV5-1 | . | . | 13 | TGCGCCAGCAGCTTCTACAGGAATGAAAAACTGTTTTTT | CASSFYRNEKLFF
TRBJ2-5 | TRBV2 | TRBD1 | . | 14 | TGTGCCAGCAGCCCCCAGGGGGCAGGGGAGACCCAGTACTTC | CASSPQGAGETQYF
TRBJ1-2 | TRBV6-5 | . | . | 15 | TGTGCCAGCACCAAGAGTGGGACACCTAACTATGGCTACACCTTC | CASTKSGTPNYGYTF
TRBJ1-6 | TRBV5-4 | TRBD1 | . | 13 | TGTGCCAGCAGCATGGACAGGGATTCACCCCTCCACTTT | CASSMDRDSPLHF
TRBJ1-5 | TRBV30 | . | . | 13 | TGTGCCTGGAGTTTTGGAGGAAATCAGCCCCAGCATTTT | CAWSFGGNQPQHF
TRBJ2-3 | TRBV7-3 | . | few | 16 | TGTGCCAGCAGCTTAAACCTGGTCAATCGCGCTGATACGCAGTATTTT | CASSLNLVNRADTQYF
TRBJ2-7 | TRBV4-1 | . | once | 14 | TGCGCCAGCAGCCGAGCGCAAGGGGGCTACGAGCAGTACTTC | CASSRAQGGYEQYF
TRBJ1-2 | TRBV19 | TRBD1 | . | 14 | TGTGCCAGTTCTGAAGAAGGACAGGGTTATGGCTACACCTTC | CASSEEGQGYGYTF
TRBJ1-1 | TRBV2 | . | . | 13 | TGTGCCAGCAGTACCAGATTGAACACTGAAGCTTTCTTT | CASSTRLNTEAFF
TRBJ2-2 | TRBV7-8 | TRBD2 | . | 16 | TGTGCCAGCAGGGTACTAGCGGGGACTAACACCGGGGAGCTGTTTTTT | CASRVLAGTNTGELFF
TRBJ2-2 | TRBV15 | . | . | 14 | TGTGCCACCAGCAGGGACAGAAACACCGGGGAGCTGTTTTTT | CATSRDRNTGELFF
TRBJ2-3 | TRBV6-5 | . | . | 16 | TGTGCCAGCAGTTACCGGCAGGGAACGTGGACAGATACGCAGTATTTT | CASSYRQGTWTDTQYF
TRBJ1-2 | TRBV13 | . | . | 15 | TGTGCCAGCAGCCCCGGACAGCCGAGAAACTATGGCTACACCTTC | CASSPGQPRNYGYTF
TRBJ2-1 | TRBV18 | TRBD2 | . | 17 | TGTGCCAGCTCACCACGGTTCGGGACTAGCGGGGTAGATGAGCAGTTCTTC | CASSPRFGTSGVDEQFF
TRBJ2-5 | TRBV30 | TRBD1 | . | 14 | TGTGCCTGCTCGGGACAGGGAGGCCAAGAGACCCAGTACTTC | CACSGQGGQETQYF
TRBJ1-2 | TRBV6-1 | TRBD1 | . | 16 | TGTGCCAGCAGTGAAGTGGGGACAGGGTCTTTTCGGGGCTACACCTTC | CASSEVGTGSFRGYTF
TRBJ2-4 | TRBV9 | TRBD2 | once | 15 | TGTGCCAGCAGCTCCGGGGGGGCGGAACAAAACATTCAGTACTTC | CASSSGGAEQNIQYF
TRBJ1-3 | TRBV10-3 | . | . | 14 | TGTGCCATCAGTGAGGGGGGGACCGGAAACACCATATATTTT | CAISEGGTGNTIYF
TRBJ2-7 | TRBV5-8 | . | . | 17 | TGTGCCAGCAGCTTGGTCTATGGGCAGAAACTTTACTACGAGCAGTACTTC | CASSLVYGQKLYYEQYF
TRBJ1-1 | TRBV29-1 | . | few | 11 | TGCAGCGTTGACAGGGTAGCTGAAGCTTTCTTT | CSVDRVAEAFF
TRBJ1-3 | TRBV9 | . | . | 14 | TGTGCCAGCAGCGTAGATGGGAGTGGAAACACCATATATTTT | CASSVDGSGNTIYF
TRBJ1-6 | TRBV18 | . | once | 16 | TGTGCCAGCTCACGAGAGTGGAGCTCCTATAATTCACCCCTCCACTTT | CASSREWSSYNSPLHF
TRBJ1-3 | TRBV28 | TRBD1 | . | 15 | TGTGCCAGCAGTCCCCCCGGGACAGGCGGAAACACCATATATTTT | CASSPPGTGGNTIYF
TRBJ1-2 | TRBV10-3 | TRBD1 | . | 15 | TGTGCCATCAGCGAGGGACAGCTAGCTAACTATGGCTACACCTTC | CAISEGQLANYGYTF
TRBJ1-1 | TRBV29-1 | TRBD1 | few | 12 | TGCAGCGTGGGACAGGCGAACACTGAAGCTTTCTTT | CSVGQANTEAFF
TRBJ1-2 | TRBV4-1 | . | . | 19 | TGCGCCAGCAGCCAAGATAGGGGCCGCTCGGAAAGAGCTAACTATGGCTACACCTTC | CASSQDRGRSERANYGYTF
TRBJ2-5 | TRBV7-3 | TRBD1 | . | 15 | TGTGCCAGCAGCCCCGAGGCAGGGGGTCAAGAGACCCAGTACTTC | CASSPEAGGQETQYF
TRBJ1-2 | TRBV30 | TRBD1 | . | 10 | TGTGCCTGGAGTGGTCAGGGGGGAGCCTTC | CAWSGQGGAF
TRBJ2-6 | TRBV9 | TRBD1 | . | 15 | TGTGCCAGTAGGACAGGGGAGTATGGGGCCAACGTCCTGACTTTC | CASRTGEYGANVLTF
TRBJ1-2 | TRBV5-1 | TRBD1 | . | 13 | TGCGCCAGCAGCCCGACAGGGGCCTTAGGCTACACCTTC | CASSPTGALGYTF
TRBJ1-5 | TRBV6-5 | . | . | 15 | TGTGCCAGCGCCGCCACGGGGGGAGGTTCTCAGCCCCAGCATTTT | CASAATGGGSQPQHF
TRBJ1-2 | TRBV5-5 | TRBD1 | . | 15 | TGTGCCAGCAGCACCGGGACAGGGCTACCCTATGGCTACACCTTC | CASSTGTGLPYGYTF
TRBJ2-7 | TRBV30 | TRBD2 | . | 14 | TGTGCCTGGACTAGCGGGGGTCAAATTTACGAGCAGTACTTC | CAWTSGGQIYEQYF
TRBJ2-1 | TRBV7-2 | TRBD2 | . | 16 | TGTGCCAGCAGCTTAAGCGGGGGGGCCTCCTACAATGAGCAGTTCTTC | CASSLSGGASYNEQFF